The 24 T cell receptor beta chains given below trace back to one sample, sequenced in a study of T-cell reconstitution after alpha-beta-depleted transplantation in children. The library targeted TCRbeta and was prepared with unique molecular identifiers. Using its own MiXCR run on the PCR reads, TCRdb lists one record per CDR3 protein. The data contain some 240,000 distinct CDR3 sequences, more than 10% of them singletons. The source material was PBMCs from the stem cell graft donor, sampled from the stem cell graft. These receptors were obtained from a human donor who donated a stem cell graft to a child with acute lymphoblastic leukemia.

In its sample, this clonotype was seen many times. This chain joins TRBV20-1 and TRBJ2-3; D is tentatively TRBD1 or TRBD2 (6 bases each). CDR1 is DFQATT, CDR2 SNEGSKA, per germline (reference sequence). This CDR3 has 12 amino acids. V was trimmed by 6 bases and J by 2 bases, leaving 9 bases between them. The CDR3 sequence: CSAGGTTDTQYF. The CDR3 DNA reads TGCAGTGCCGGGGGCACCACAGATACGCAGTATTTT.

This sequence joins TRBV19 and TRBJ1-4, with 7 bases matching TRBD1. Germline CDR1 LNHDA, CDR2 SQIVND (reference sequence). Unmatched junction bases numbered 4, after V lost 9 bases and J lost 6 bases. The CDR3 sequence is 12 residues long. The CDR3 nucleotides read TGTGCCAGCTCGGGACAGTATGAAAAACTGTTTTTT. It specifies CASSGQYEKLFF.

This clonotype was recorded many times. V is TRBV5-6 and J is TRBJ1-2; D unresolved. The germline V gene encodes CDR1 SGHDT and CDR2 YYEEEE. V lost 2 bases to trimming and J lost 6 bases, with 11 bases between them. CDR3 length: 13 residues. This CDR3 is CASSFNWDDGYTF. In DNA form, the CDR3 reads TGTGCCAGCAGCTTTAACTGGGATGATGGCTACACCTTC.

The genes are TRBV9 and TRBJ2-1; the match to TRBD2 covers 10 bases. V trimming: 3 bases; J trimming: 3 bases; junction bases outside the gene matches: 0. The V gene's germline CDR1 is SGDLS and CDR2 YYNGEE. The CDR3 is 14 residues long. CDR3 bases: TGTGCCAGCAGCGCTAGCGGGAGCTACAATGAGCAGTTCTTC. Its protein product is CASSASGSYNEQFF.

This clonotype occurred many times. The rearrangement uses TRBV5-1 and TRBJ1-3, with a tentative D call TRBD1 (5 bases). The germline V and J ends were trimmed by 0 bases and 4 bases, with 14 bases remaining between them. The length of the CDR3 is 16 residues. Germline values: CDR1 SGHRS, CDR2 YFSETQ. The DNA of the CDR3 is TGCGCCAGCAGCTTGGCGGGCAGGGCGTACGGAAACACCATATATTTT. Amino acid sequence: CASSLAGRAYGNTIYF.

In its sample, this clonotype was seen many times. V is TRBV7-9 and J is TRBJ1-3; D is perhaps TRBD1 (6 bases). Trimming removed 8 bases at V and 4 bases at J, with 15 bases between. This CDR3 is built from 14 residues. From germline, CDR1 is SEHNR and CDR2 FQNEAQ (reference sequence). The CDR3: CASSGYREGNTIYF. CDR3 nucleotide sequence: TGTGCCAGCTCCGGCTACAGGGAAGGAAACACCATATATTTT.

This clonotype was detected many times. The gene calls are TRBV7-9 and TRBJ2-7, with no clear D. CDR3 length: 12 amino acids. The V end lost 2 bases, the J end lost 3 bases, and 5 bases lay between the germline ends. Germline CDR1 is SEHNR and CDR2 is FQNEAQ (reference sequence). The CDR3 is CASSLRGYEQYF. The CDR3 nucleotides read TGTGCCAGCAGCTTACGTGGCTACGAGCAGTACTTC.

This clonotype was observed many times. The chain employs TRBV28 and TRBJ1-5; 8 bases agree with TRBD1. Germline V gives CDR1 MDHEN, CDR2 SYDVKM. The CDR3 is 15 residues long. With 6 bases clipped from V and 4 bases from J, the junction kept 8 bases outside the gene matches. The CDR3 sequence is CASRGRTGWNQPQHF. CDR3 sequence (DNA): TGTGCCAGCAGGGGCCGGACAGGGTGGAATCAGCCCCAGCATTTT.

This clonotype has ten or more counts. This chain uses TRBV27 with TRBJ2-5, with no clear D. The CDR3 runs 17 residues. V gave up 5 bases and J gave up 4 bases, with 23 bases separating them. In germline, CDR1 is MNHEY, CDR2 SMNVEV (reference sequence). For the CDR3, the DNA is TGTGCCAGCAGTCCTACTCGGTTCGGACGAGGACCAGAGACCCAGTACTTC. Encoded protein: CASSPTRFGRGPETQYF.

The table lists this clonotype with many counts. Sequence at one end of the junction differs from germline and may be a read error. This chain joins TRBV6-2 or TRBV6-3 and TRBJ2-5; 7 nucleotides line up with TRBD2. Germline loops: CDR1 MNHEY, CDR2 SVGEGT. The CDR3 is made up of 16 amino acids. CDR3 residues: CASSHSSGFLQETQYF. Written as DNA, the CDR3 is TGTGCCAGCAGTCACTCTAGCGGATTCCTCCAAGAGACCCAGTACTTC.

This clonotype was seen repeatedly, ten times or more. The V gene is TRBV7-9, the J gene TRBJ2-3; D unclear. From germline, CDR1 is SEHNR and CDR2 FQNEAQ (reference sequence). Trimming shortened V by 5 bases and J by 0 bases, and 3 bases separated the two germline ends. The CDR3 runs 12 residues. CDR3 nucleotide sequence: TGTGCCAGCAGCCGAAGCACAGATACGCAGTATTTT. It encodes CASSRSTDTQYF.

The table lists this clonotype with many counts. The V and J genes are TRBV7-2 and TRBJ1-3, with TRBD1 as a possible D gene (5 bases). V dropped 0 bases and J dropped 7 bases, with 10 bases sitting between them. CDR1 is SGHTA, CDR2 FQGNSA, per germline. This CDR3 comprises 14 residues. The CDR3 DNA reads TGTGCCAGCAGCTTAGCGGGGGAGGGCAACACCATATATTTT. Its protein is CASSLAGEGNTIYF.

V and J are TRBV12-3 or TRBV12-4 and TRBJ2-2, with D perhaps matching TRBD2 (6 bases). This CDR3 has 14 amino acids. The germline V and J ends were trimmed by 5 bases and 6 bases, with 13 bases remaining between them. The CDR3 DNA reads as TGTGCCAGCAGTCCGAACCGGGGGTCCGGGGAGCTGTTTTTT. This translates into CASSPNRGSGELFF.

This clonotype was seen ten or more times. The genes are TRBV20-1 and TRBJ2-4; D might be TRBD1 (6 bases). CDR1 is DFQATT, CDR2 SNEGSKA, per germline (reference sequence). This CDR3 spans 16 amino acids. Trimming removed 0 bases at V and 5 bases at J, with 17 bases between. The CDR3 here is CSARDWKGDEENIQYF. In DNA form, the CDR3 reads TGCAGTGCTAGAGATTGGAAGGGGGACGAGGAAAACATTCAGTACTTC.

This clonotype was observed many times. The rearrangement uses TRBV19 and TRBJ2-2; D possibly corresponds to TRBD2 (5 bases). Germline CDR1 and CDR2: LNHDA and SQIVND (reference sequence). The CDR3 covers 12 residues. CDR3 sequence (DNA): TGTGGGTCCCTAGCCCGGTCCGGGGAGCTGTTTTTT. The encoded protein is CGSLARSGELFF. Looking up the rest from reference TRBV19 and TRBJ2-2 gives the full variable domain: DGGITQSPKYLFRKEGQNVTLSCEQNLNHDAMYWYRQDPGQGLRLIYYSQIVNDFQKGDIAEGYSVSREKKESFPLTVTSAQKNPTAFYLCGSLARSGELFFGEGSRLTVL.

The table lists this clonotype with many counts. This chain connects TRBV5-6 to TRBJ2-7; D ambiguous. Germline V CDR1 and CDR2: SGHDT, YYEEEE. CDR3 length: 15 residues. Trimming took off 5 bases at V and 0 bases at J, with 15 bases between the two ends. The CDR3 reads CASRFGSRSSYEQYF. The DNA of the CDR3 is TGTGCCAGCAGATTCGGAAGCAGGAGCTCCTACGAGCAGTACTTC.

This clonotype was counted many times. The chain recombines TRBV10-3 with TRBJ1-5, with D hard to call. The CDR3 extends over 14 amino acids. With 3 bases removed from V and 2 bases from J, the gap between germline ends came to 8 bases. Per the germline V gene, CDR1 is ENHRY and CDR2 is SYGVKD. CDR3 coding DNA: TGTGCCATCAGTGACAGGTACGGCAATCAGCCCCAGCATTTT. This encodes CAISDRYGNQPQHF.

DNA of the CDR3: TGTGCCAGCAGTACCGGCGCGATAGCCAAAAACATTCAGTACTTC. It is translated as CASSTGAIAKNIQYF. The V gene is TRBV6-2 or TRBV6-3, the J gene TRBJ2-4, with no clear D. The CDR3 extends over 15 amino acids. Trimming removed 5 bases at V and 0 bases at J, with 11 bases between. Looked up from germline, CDR1 is MNHEY and CDR2 is SVGEGT.

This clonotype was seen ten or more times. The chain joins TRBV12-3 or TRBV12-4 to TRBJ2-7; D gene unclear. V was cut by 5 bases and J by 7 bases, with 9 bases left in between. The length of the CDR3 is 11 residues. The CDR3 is CASSPAWEQYF. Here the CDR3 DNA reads TGTGCCAGCAGTCCCGCCTGGGAGCAGTACTTC.

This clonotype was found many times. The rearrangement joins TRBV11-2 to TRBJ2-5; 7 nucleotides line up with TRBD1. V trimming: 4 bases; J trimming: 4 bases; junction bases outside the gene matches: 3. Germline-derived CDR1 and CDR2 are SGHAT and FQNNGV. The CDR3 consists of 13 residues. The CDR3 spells CASSSNRGETQYF. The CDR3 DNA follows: TGTGCCAGCAGCTCAAACAGGGGAGAGACCCAGTACTTC.

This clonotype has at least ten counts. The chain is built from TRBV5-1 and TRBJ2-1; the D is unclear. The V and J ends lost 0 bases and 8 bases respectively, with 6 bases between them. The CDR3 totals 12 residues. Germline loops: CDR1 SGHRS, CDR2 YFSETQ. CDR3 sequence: CASSLEVHEQFF. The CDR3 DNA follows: TGCGCCAGCAGCTTGGAAGTGCATGAGCAGTTCTTC.

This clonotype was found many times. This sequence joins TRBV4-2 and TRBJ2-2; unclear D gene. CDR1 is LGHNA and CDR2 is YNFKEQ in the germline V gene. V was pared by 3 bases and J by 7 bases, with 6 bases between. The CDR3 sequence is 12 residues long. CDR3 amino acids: CASSHSRGELFF. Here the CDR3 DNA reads TGTGCCAGCAGCCACTCCCGCGGGGAGCTGTTTTTT.

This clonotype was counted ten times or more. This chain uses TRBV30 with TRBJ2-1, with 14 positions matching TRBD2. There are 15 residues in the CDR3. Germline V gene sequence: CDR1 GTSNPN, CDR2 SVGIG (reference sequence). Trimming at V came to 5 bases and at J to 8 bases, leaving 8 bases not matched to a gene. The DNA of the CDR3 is TGTGCCTGGGGGGGACTAGCGGGAGCGCGCCATGAGCAGTTCTTC. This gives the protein CAWGGLAGARHEQFF.

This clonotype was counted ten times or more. CDR3 DNA sequence: TGCAGCGCATCCGGGGCTTCTAATGAAAAACTGTTTTTT. Protein: CSASGASNEKLFF. This rearrangement joins TRBV29-1 to TRBJ1-4; D might be TRBD1 (5 bases). Trimming shortened V by 7 bases and J by 3 bases, and 12 bases separated the two germline ends. Germline values: CDR1 SQVTM, CDR2 ANQGSEA. The CDR3 extends over 13 amino acids.